This record concerns one TCR beta chain sequence. Its target is not known. Other nucleotide sequences from this sample produce the same CDR3. This table comes from immunoSEQ multiplex PCR, and its TCRdb copy is limited to in-frame clones, with some not included. Among tens of thousands of clones listed, 75% to 90% were seen once. The J segment lost 2 bases and the V segment lost 0 bases, leaving 2 bases of the junction unmatched. CDR1 SGHNT and CDR2 YYREEE come from the germline V gene (reference sequence). The CDR3 has 14 residues. This entry is derived from a study of PD-1 blockade in classical Hodgkin lymphoma. Study conclusions and caveats: The drivers behind the repertoire differences, possibly disease activity or prior therapy, remain undefined. Healthy donors were reported to have higher baseline TCR diversity than newly diagnosed patients.

Every single patient, without exception, relapsed after autologous stem cell transplantation, and brentuximab vedotin exposure varied. The sequenced sample was peripheral blood mononuclear cells (PBMCs), obtained at baseline. The TCR originated in a human donor with classical Hodgkin lymphoma. The chain joins TRBV5-4 to TRBJ2-7; TRBD1 aligns across 7 bases. The DNA for the CDR3 is TGTGCCAGCAGCTTGGGAACAGGGGCCTACGAGCAGTACTTC. It codes for CASSLGTGAYEQYF.